A selection of T cell receptor beta chains follows, all from one sample in a study of cytomegalovirus exposure and HLA in healthy donors. Measured with immunoSEQ multiplex PCR; TCRdb has only the in-frame clones, and not every one. The table records approximately 170,000 clones, around 80% of them present only once. The sample taken for sequencing was PBMCs. These receptor sequences come from a male donor in good health and CMV-seronegative. Both conserved end residues are part of each CDR3. D genes are given only for firm matches. Size is stated for part of the rows, as once, few or many counts, or as a class when the clone is expanded.

clone size	J gene	V gene	D gene	CDR3 protein	CDR3 DNA
few	TRBJ1-6	TRBV5-1	TRBD1	CASSRTGGYSPLHF	TGCGCCAGCAGCAGAACAGGGGGCTATTCACCCCTCCACTTT
few	TRBJ1-5	TRBV18	TRBD1	CASSPLGTGGNQPQHF	TGTGCCAGCTCACCACTCGGGACAGGGGGCAATCAGCCCCAGCATTTT
.	TRBJ2-2	TRBV6-5	.	CASTGKQGHPGELFF	TGTGCCAGCACGGGAAAACAGGGTCATCCCGGGGAGCTGTTTTTT
.	TRBJ2-5	TRBV25-1	TRBD2	CASSGPGGLDVETQYF	TGTGCCAGCAGTGGCCCGGGGGGGCTGGATGTAGAGACCCAGTACTTC
.	TRBJ2-7	TRBV2	TRBD1	CASSEALGTGTYEQYF	TGTGCCAGCAGTGAAGCTCTTGGGACAGGAACCTACGAGCAGTACTTC
few	TRBJ1-2	TRBV19	.	CATQEYGYTF	TGTGCCACCCAAGAGTATGGCTACACCTTC
few	TRBJ2-1	TRBV27	TRBD2	CASRVYSGRAREQFF	TGTGCCAGCAGGGTCTATAGCGGGAGGGCTCGTGAGCAGTTCTTC
.	TRBJ2-5	TRBV5-7	.	CASSLWQGTQETQYF	TGTGCCAGCAGCTTGTGGCAGGGGACGCAAGAGACCCAGTACTTC
.	TRBJ2-7	TRBV28	TRBD2	CASRPSGGSRYEQYF	TGTGCCAGCAGACCCTCGGGCGGGAGCCGGTACGAGCAGTACTTC
.	TRBJ2-5	TRBV6-5	.	CASSYSGRVKETQYF	TGTGCCAGCAGTTACTCGGGCAGGGTGAAGGAGACCCAGTACTTC
.	TRBJ2-3	TRBV28	.	CASSLRVGSSSTDTQYF	TGTGCCAGCAGTTTAAGGGTGGGGTCTAGCAGCACAGATACGCAGTATTTT
.	TRBJ1-1	TRBV4-2	TRBD1	CASSPDRAGTEAFF	TGTGCCAGCAGCCCCGACAGGGCAGGGACTGAAGCTTTCTTT
few	TRBJ1-5	TRBV28	.	CASRSLDRLNQPQHF	TGTGCCAGCAGAAGCTTGGACAGACTTAATCAGCCCCAGCATTTT
once	TRBJ1-2	TRBV25-1	.	CATQQGVGYTF	TGTGCCACCCAGCAAGGGGTCGGCTACACCTTC
.	TRBJ2-7	TRBV15	TRBD2	CATSTSLAGSREQYF	TGTGCCACCAGCACTTCACTAGCGGGGTCGAGAGAGCAGTACTTC
few	TRBJ1-4	TRBV11-2	TRBD1	CASSLGGTGFNEKLFF	TGTGCCAGCAGCCTAGGGGGGACAGGCTTTAATGAAAAACTGTTTTTT
.	TRBJ2-5	TRBV27	.	CASSSWTEETQYF	TGTGCCAGCAGTTCTTGGACAGAAGAGACCCAGTACTTC
few	TRBJ2-1	TRBV7-2	.	CASSPQGGSYNEQFF	TGTGCCAGCAGCCCCCAAGGGGGCTCCTACAATGAGCAGTTCTTC
.	TRBJ1-4	TRBV5-1	TRBD1	CASSLGVGQVDEKLFF	TGCGCCAGCAGCTTGGGGGTTGGACAGGTTGATGAAAAACTGTTTTTT
.	TRBJ1-1	TRBV7-9	.	CASSLEADTEAFF	TGTGCCAGCAGCTTAGAAGCGGACACTGAAGCTTTCTTT
.	TRBJ2-1	TRBV27	TRBD2	CASAPGTSGRNEQFF	TGTGCCAGCGCCCCGGGGACTAGCGGGCGCAATGAGCAGTTCTTC
.	TRBJ2-3	TRBV6-1	.	CASTLQGGEDTQYF	TGTGCCAGCACCCTACAGGGAGGGGAAGATACGCAGTATTTT
.	TRBJ2-3	TRBV4-1	.	CASRAVQGTTDTQYF	TGCGCCAGCAGAGCCGTACAGGGGACTACAGATACGCAGTATTTT
.	TRBJ2-1	TRBV18	.	CASSPPRGSYNEQFF	TGTGCCAGCTCACCACCACGGGGCTCCTACAATGAGCAGTTCTTC
.	TRBJ1-6	TRBV10-3	TRBD1	CAIRNGDSGNSPLHF	TGTGCCATCAGGAATGGGGACAGTGGTAATTCACCCCTCCACTTT
few	TRBJ2-2	TRBV5-4	TRBD2	CASSLRSSGSRSGELFF	TGTGCCAGCAGCTTGAGAAGTAGCGGGAGTCGGTCCGGGGAGCTGTTTTTT
once	TRBJ1-5	TRBV19	.	CASSTGIGHKQPQHF	TGTGCCAGTAGCACCGGGATAGGGCATAAACAGCCCCAGCATTTT
few	TRBJ2-3	TRBV4-2	TRBD2	CASSQGLAGGSTDTQYF	TGTGCCAGCAGCCAAGGACTAGCGGGGGGGAGCACAGATACGCAGTATTTT
few	TRBJ2-4	TRBV7-9	TRBD1	CASSRGQKNIQYF	TGTGCCAGCAGTCGGGGACAGAAAAACATTCAGTACTTC
.	TRBJ2-1	TRBV7-9	.	CASSLSSGTKKFF	TGTGCCAGCAGCTTAAGTAGCGGCACGAAAAAGTTCTTC
once	TRBJ1-5	TRBV7-8	.	CASSLARTPYSNQPQHF	TGTGCCAGCAGCTTAGCCCGGACACCATATAGCAATCAGCCCCAGCATTTT
.	TRBJ2-7	TRBV7-9	.	CASSFNRNYEQYF	TGTGCCAGCAGCTTTAACAGGAACTACGAGCAGTACTTC